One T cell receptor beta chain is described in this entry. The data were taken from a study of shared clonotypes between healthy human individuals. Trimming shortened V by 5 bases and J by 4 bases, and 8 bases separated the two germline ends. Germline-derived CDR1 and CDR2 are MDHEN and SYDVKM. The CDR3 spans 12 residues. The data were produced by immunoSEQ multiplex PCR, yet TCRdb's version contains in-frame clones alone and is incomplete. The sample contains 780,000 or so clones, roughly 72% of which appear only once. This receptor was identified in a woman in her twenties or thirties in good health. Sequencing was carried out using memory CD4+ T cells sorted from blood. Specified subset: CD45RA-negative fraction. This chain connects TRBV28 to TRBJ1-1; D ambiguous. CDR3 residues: CASSPPVTEAFF. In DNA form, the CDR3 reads TGTGCCAGCAGTCCCCCGGTCACTGAAGCTTTCTTT.